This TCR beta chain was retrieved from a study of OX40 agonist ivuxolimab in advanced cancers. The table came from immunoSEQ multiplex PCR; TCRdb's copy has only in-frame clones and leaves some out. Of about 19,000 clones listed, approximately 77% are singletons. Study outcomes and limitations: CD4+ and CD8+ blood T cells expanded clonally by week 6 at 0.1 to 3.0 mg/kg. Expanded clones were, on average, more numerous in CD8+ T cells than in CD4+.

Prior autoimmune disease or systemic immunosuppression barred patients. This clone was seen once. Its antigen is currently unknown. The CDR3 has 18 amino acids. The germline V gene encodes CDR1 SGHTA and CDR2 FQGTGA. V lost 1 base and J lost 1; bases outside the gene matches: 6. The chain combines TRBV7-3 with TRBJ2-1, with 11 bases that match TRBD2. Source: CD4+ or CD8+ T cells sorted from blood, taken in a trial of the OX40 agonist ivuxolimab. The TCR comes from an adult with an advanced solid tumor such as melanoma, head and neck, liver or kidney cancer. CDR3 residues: CASSLSSGGATSYNEQFF. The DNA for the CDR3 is TGTGCCAGCAGCTTAAGTAGCGGGGGGGCAACATCCTACAATGAGCAGTTCTTC.